The present T cell receptor beta chain was sequenced within a study of blood T cell repertoires in COVID-19. Study-wide context: Donors in the United States, Italy and Spain gave samples during acute or convalescent COVID-19. T cells, B-cell-depleted T cells, or PBMCs provided the cDNA or gDNA that served as material.

How the authors handled the data: Amplification of reference gene primers was used by the study to estimate nucleated cell counts. Assay: immunoSEQ multiplex PCR; the TCRdb copy retains only in-frame clones and omits some. Clone size and the V and J calls come from that table; the DNA yielded D and trimming. The sample yields 35,000 or so clones, over 90% seen once. Between the trimmed V and J ends, which lost 5 bases and 0 bases, there was a span of 7 bases. CDR3 length: 13 residues. In its sample, this clone was seen once. The specimen sequenced was peripheral blood. The TCR comes from a man aged 55 to 69 with active or convalescent COVID-19. V and J are TRBV12-3 or TRBV12-4 and TRBJ1-1; D possibly corresponds to TRBD1 (6 bases). The CDR3 DNA reads TGTGCCAGCAGTCGACAGGTGAACACTGAAGCTTTCTTT. Protein: CASSRQVNTEAFF.